This T cell receptor beta chain is drawn from a study of control samples from healthy donors and cancer patients. Method: immunoSEQ multiplex PCR; TCRdb's copy keeps in-frame clones and lacks some. The table lists about 140,000 clones, more than 80% of them singletons, with 7.1% in the top ten. The sequencing sample was made of blood. The source is a man aged 18 to 30 in good health.

In DNA form, the CDR3 reads TGTGCCAGCTCACCAAAGACTGGACAGGGCTCTGGAAACACCATATATTTT. Translation: CASSPKTGQGSGNTIYF. The rearrangement uses TRBV18 and TRBJ1-3; TRBD1 aligns across 8 bases. J lost 0 bases, V lost 2 bases, and 6 bases had no gene match. Per the germline V gene, CDR1 is KGHSH and CDR2 is LQKENI. The CDR3 spans 17 residues. Complete variable domain (other parts from reference TRBV18 and TRBJ1-3): NAGVMQNPRHLVRRRGQEARLRCSPMKGHSHVYWYRQLPEEGLKFMVYLQKENIIDESGMPKERFSAEFPKEGPSILRIQQVVRGDSAAYFCASSPKTGQGSGNTIYFGEGSWLTVV.